This T cell receptor beta chain stems from a study of identical twins. Germline CDR1 is LGHDT and CDR2 is YNNKEL (reference sequence). V lost 1 base and J lost 9; bases outside the gene matches: 5. This CDR3 is built from 14 residues. From the 5' RACE reads, TCRdb called clonotypes with MiXCR, one entry per CDR3 protein. The sample lists hundreds of thousands of distinct CDR3 sequences, roughly 7.5% occurring once. The same data also contributed to another study, on yellow fever vaccine responses in identical twins. From that report: The T cell response to vaccination in identical twins was reportedly partly convergent and partly personalized.

Sequenced: memory (CD45RO+) T cells sorted from blood. This chain links TRBV3-1 with TRBJ2-4, with 8 nucleotides matching TRBD1. The TCR was taken from a woman between 18 and 30 years old in good health. In DNA form, the CDR3 reads TGTGCCAGCAGCCAAGGGACAGGGTCGACCATTCAGTACTTC. Its translation: CASSQGTGSTIQYF.